This T cell receptor (beta chain) was captured in a study of T cell repertoires in cytomegalovirus infection. Across the study: Both a matching HLA type and CMV infection were indicated by public TCR beta signatures. Study-level results: Clonotypes of TCR beta that were HLA-C-restricted and CMV-specific dominated the ex vivo response. Summed public TCR beta family frequency identified CMV carriers bearing the relevant HLA.

The trim removed 1 base at V and 1 base at J, leaving 16 bases unmatched. Germline lookup yields CDR1 MNHNY and CDR2 SVGAGI (reference sequence). This CDR3 spans 22 amino acids. TCRdb fed the reads into MiXCR, producing one record per CDR3 protein. The sample contains some 940,000 distinct CDR3 sequences, 30% to 40% of which appear only once. This clonotype has only one observation. Its antigen is as yet unknown. The V gene is TRBV6-6, the J gene TRBJ2-3; 14 positions match TRBD2. The receptor comes from a human donor in good health (CMV status not recorded). Some clones in this sample may be carry-over from other donors' samples. The material was cultured CD8+ T cells from PBMCs, obtained from culture after CMV antigen stimulation. The CDR3 protein is CASSYLGLAGGWYINRTDTQYF. CDR3 sequence (DNA): TGTGCCAGCAGTTACTTAGGACTAGCGGGGGGTTGGTATATCAATCGCACAGATACGCAGTATTTT.